The rows below give T cell receptor beta chains drawn from one sample of a study of T cells in Graves' hyperthyroidism and ophthalmopathy. TCRdb re-called the multiplex PCR reads through MiXCR, storing one row per CDR3 protein. The sample carries 540,000 or so distinct CDR3 sequences, less than 20% recorded once. Sequenced sample: blood. All receptors derive from a woman between 25 and 40 years old with Graves' hyperthyroidism. Each CDR3 is given with its conserved first and last residue. Fields, in order: V gene, clone size, D gene, J gene, CDR3 DNA, CDR3 protein. The D gene is left open where the match is weak. Clone sizes are given selectively: once, few, many, or a class where the clone is expanded.

v_call: TRBV27; clone_size: many; d_call: -; j_call: TRBJ2-1; cdr3_nt: TGTGCCAGCAGTTACCCCGCCAACGGCGTACGGGGTGGCAATGAGCAGTTCTTC; cdr3_aa: CASSYPANGVRGGNEQFF
v_call: TRBV11-2; clone_size: many; d_call: -; j_call: TRBJ2-2; cdr3_nt: TGTGCCAGCAGCCACGGGTACACCGGGGAGCTGTTTTTT; cdr3_aa: CASSHGYTGELFF
v_call: TRBV7-2; clone_size: many; d_call: TRBD2; j_call: TRBJ2-1; cdr3_nt: TGTGCCAGCAGCCTACTAGCGGGAGTCTCCAATGAGCAGTTCTTC; cdr3_aa: CASSLLAGVSNEQFF
v_call: TRBV15; clone_size: few; d_call: -; j_call: TRBJ1-1; cdr3_nt: TGTGCCACCAGCAGAGCCCTAGACGGGGGGCTCGGGCCGGGCACTGAAGCTTTCTTT; cdr3_aa: CATSRALDGGLGPGTEAFF
v_call: TRBV14; clone_size: -; d_call: -; j_call: TRBJ1-6; cdr3_nt: TGTGCCAGCAGCCAAAGGGGAGATTCACCCCTCCACTTT; cdr3_aa: CASSQRGDSPLHF
v_call: TRBV28; clone_size: many; d_call: -; j_call: TRBJ2-7; cdr3_nt: TGTGCCAGCAGCCTGCGGAGCCCCTACGAGCAGTACTTC; cdr3_aa: CASSLRSPYEQYF
v_call: TRBV15; clone_size: few; d_call: -; j_call: TRBJ1-5; cdr3_nt: TGTGCCACCAGCAGAGCGGGGGCAGGCAATCAGCCCCAGCATTTT; cdr3_aa: CATSRAGAGNQPQHF
v_call: TRBV12-3/TRBV12-4; clone_size: many; d_call: -; j_call: TRBJ1-2; cdr3_nt: TGTGCCAGCAGACAAAACAGGAATAACTATGGCTACACCTTC; cdr3_aa: CASRQNRNNYGYTF
v_call: TRBV3-1; clone_size: few; d_call: -; j_call: TRBJ1-1; cdr3_nt: TGTGCCAGCAGCCAAGTTTCTATTGGCACTGAAGCTTTCTTT; cdr3_aa: CASSQVSIGTEAFF
v_call: TRBV7-9; clone_size: many; d_call: TRBD1; j_call: TRBJ2-7; cdr3_nt: TGTGCCAGCAGCCCCCGGGACAGGGTCCACGAGCAGTACTTC; cdr3_aa: CASSPRDRVHEQYF
v_call: TRBV30; clone_size: many; d_call: -; j_call: TRBJ1-4; cdr3_nt: TGTGCCTCAGCCAGGACGGCAGGGAATGAAAAACTGTTTTTT; cdr3_aa: CASARTAGNEKLFF
v_call: TRBV12-3/TRBV12-4; clone_size: many; d_call: -; j_call: TRBJ1-5; cdr3_nt: TGTGCCAGCACCCCAGGCGGGAATTTCGGTCAGCCCCAGCATTTT; cdr3_aa: CASTPGGNFGQPQHF
v_call: TRBV20-1; clone_size: many; d_call: TRBD2; j_call: TRBJ2-7; cdr3_nt: TGCAGTGCGTTAACTAGCGGGGGCTTATACGAGCAGTACTTC; cdr3_aa: CSALTSGGLYEQYF
v_call: TRBV7-2; clone_size: -; d_call: -; j_call: TRBJ2-6; cdr3_nt: TGTGCCAGCAGCTTATTTGGGTCTGGGGCCAACGTCCTGACTTTC; cdr3_aa: CASSLFGSGANVLTF
v_call: TRBV6-1; clone_size: -; d_call: -; j_call: TRBJ1-5; cdr3_nt: TGTGCCGCCCCCCGGGAATGGGGTCTTGTGGGCAATCAGCCCCAGCATTTT; cdr3_aa: CAAPREWGLVGNQPQHF
v_call: TRBV20-1; clone_size: -; d_call: -; j_call: TRBJ1-3; cdr3_nt: TGCAGTGCTAGGAGGGGGGGGGCTGGAAACACCATATATTTT; cdr3_aa: CSARRGGAGNTIYF
v_call: TRBV6-2/TRBV6-3; clone_size: -; d_call: TRBD2; j_call: TRBJ2-3; cdr3_nt: TGTGCCAGCAATAACGGACTAGCGGGCTACTATACGCAGTATTTT; cdr3_aa: CASNNGLAGYYTQYF
v_call: TRBV18; clone_size: many; d_call: -; j_call: TRBJ1-1; cdr3_nt: TGTGCCAGCTCACTCCAGGGGCCGGACACTGAAGCTTTCTTT; cdr3_aa: CASSLQGPDTEAFF
v_call: TRBV30; clone_size: few; d_call: TRBD1; j_call: TRBJ2-7; cdr3_nt: TGTGCCTGGAGTGCCGGACAGGGGGCTAGTGAGCAGTACTTC; cdr3_aa: CAWSAGQGASEQYF
v_call: TRBV20-1; clone_size: many; d_call: TRBD2; j_call: TRBJ2-7; cdr3_nt: TGCAGTGCTAGAGGTACCCTGGGACTAGCCTACGAGCAGTACTTC; cdr3_aa: CSARGTLGLAYEQYF
v_call: TRBV6-1; clone_size: many; d_call: -; j_call: TRBJ2-1; cdr3_nt: TGTGCCAGCAGTGAAGATACAGGGGGAGGGAATGAGCAGTTCTTC; cdr3_aa: CASSEDTGGGNEQFF
v_call: TRBV6-6; clone_size: many; d_call: -; j_call: TRBJ1-1; cdr3_nt: TGTGCCAGCAGTTACTCAATCGAAGGCAGAGCTTTCTTT; cdr3_aa: CASSYSIEGRAFF
v_call: TRBV6-2/TRBV6-3; clone_size: -; d_call: TRBD1; j_call: TRBJ1-2; cdr3_nt: TGTGCCAGCAGTCCACGACAGGGTGGCTACACCTTC; cdr3_aa: CASSPRQGGYTF
v_call: TRBV7-2; clone_size: -; d_call: TRBD2; j_call: TRBJ2-7; cdr3_nt: TGTGCCAGCAGCCATCGACTAGCGGGGGCCTACGAGCAGTACTTC; cdr3_aa: CASSHRLAGAYEQYF
v_call: TRBV30; clone_size: many; d_call: TRBD2; j_call: TRBJ2-7; cdr3_nt: TGTGCCTGGAGCGGGACTAGCGGACTCTACGAGCAGTACTTC; cdr3_aa: CAWSGTSGLYEQYF
v_call: TRBV13; clone_size: few; d_call: TRBD2; j_call: TRBJ2-2; cdr3_nt: TGTGCCAGCAGCTCAAGACTAGCGGGAGGTAGCCGGGAGCTGTTTTTT; cdr3_aa: CASSSRLAGGSRELFF
v_call: TRBV28; clone_size: many; d_call: -; j_call: TRBJ2-1; cdr3_nt: TGTGCCAGCAGTTTAAGCGGCGGAGTCTACAATGAGCAGTTCTTC; cdr3_aa: CASSLSGGVYNEQFF
v_call: TRBV10-2; clone_size: -; d_call: -; j_call: TRBJ2-1; cdr3_nt: TGCGCCAGCATGCTCCGGGACCCCTACAATGAGCAGTTCTTC; cdr3_aa: CASMLRDPYNEQFF
v_call: TRBV7-2; clone_size: few; d_call: -; j_call: TRBJ2-7; cdr3_nt: TGTGCCAGCAGCTTAGGAGACTTCTTCTACGAGCAGTACTTC; cdr3_aa: CASSLGDFFYEQYF
v_call: TRBV29-1; clone_size: -; d_call: -; j_call: TRBJ1-1; cdr3_nt: TGCAGCGTTGAAGGCCGTGTGGCTGAAGCTTTCTTT; cdr3_aa: CSVEGRVAEAFF
v_call: TRBV5-1; clone_size: many; d_call: TRBD1; j_call: TRBJ1-2; cdr3_nt: TGCGCCAGCAGCTCGGGAGGAATCACAGGGGGCCTTAACTATGGCTACACCTTC; cdr3_aa: CASSSGGITGGLNYGYTF
v_call: TRBV4-1; clone_size: few; d_call: -; j_call: TRBJ1-5; cdr3_nt: TGCGCCAGCAGCCAAGACGCCATAGGACAGACCCTTAGCAATCAGCCCCAGCATTTT; cdr3_aa: CASSQDAIGQTLSNQPQHF
v_call: TRBV6-1; clone_size: few; d_call: TRBD2; j_call: TRBJ2-4; cdr3_nt: TGTGCCAGCAGTGGTAGCGGGAGGGCCTCGGGAAACATTCAGTACTTC; cdr3_aa: CASSGSGRASGNIQYF
v_call: TRBV6-1; clone_size: many; d_call: TRBD1; j_call: TRBJ1-5; cdr3_nt: TGTGCCAGCAGTGTGAACAGGGGTGGTCAGCCCCAGCATTTT; cdr3_aa: CASSVNRGGQPQHF
v_call: TRBV6-5; clone_size: many; d_call: -; j_call: TRBJ2-7; cdr3_nt: TGTGCCAGCAGTTACTCGAGTCCTAGCAGACACTACGAGCAGTACTTC; cdr3_aa: CASSYSSPSRHYEQYF
v_call: TRBV6-1; clone_size: -; d_call: -; j_call: TRBJ1-6; cdr3_nt: TGTGCCAGCAGTAGGAAGGGACGGGTTAATTCACCCCTCCACTTT; cdr3_aa: CASSRKGRVNSPLHF
v_call: TRBV9; clone_size: -; d_call: TRBD2; j_call: TRBJ2-7; cdr3_nt: TGTGCCAGCAGCCGAGCCGCCGGGACTAGCGGGCCCCCCTACGAGCAGTACTTC; cdr3_aa: CASSRAAGTSGPPYEQYF
v_call: TRBV6-1; clone_size: many; d_call: -; j_call: TRBJ2-2; cdr3_nt: TGTGCCAGCAGTGGCTATCTCACCGGGGAGCTGTTTTTT; cdr3_aa: CASSGYLTGELFF
v_call: TRBV20-1; clone_size: many; d_call: -; j_call: TRBJ2-3; cdr3_nt: TGCAGTGCTAGCCTTGGTGGGATTGGAGATACGCAGTATTTT; cdr3_aa: CSASLGGIGDTQYF
v_call: TRBV2; clone_size: many; d_call: TRBD1; j_call: TRBJ1-2; cdr3_nt: TGTGCCAACGGGCCCCGACAGGGGATTTCCAATGGCTACACCTTC; cdr3_aa: CANGPRQGISNGYTF
v_call: TRBV10-3; clone_size: few; d_call: -; j_call: TRBJ2-5; cdr3_nt: TGTGCCATCAATTCAGGGGCGTTTGAAGAGACCCAGTACTTC; cdr3_aa: CAINSGAFEETQYF
v_call: TRBV6-1; clone_size: many; d_call: -; j_call: TRBJ1-3; cdr3_nt: TGTGCCAGCAGTGAAGCGGGAAACACCATATATTTT; cdr3_aa: CASSEAGNTIYF
v_call: TRBV11-2; clone_size: many; d_call: -; j_call: TRBJ2-3; cdr3_nt: TGTGCCAGCAGCCCAAGCTTCTTCAGAACCACAGATACGCAGTATTTT; cdr3_aa: CASSPSFFRTTDTQYF
v_call: TRBV25-1; clone_size: -; d_call: -; j_call: TRBJ1-3; cdr3_nt: TGTGCCAGCAGGGGGGCCCTCTCTGGAAACACCATATATTTT; cdr3_aa: CASRGALSGNTIYF
v_call: TRBV7-9; clone_size: -; d_call: -; j_call: TRBJ1-4; cdr3_nt: TGTGCCAGCAGTAAGTCTCCTGTTGAAAAACTGTTTTTT; cdr3_aa: CASSKSPVEKLFF
v_call: TRBV14; clone_size: -; d_call: -; j_call: TRBJ1-1; cdr3_nt: TGTGCCAGCAGCCGAAGAGGGGGTAAGAACACTGAAGCTTTCTTT; cdr3_aa: CASSRRGGKNTEAFF